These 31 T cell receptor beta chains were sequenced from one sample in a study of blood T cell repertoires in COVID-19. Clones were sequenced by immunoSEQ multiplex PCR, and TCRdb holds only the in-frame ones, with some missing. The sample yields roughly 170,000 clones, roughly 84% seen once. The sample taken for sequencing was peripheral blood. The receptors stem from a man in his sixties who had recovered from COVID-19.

CDR3: CAWSKAEDTGELFF. The CDR3 region has the DNA TGTGCCTGGAGTAAGGCGGAAGACACCGGGGAGCTGTTTTTT. The rearrangement uses TRBV30 and TRBJ2-2; D is unclear. With 2 bases removed from V and 3 bases from J, the gap between germline ends came to 10 bases. This CDR3 is built from 14 residues. Germline V gives CDR1 GTSNPN, CDR2 SVGIG (reference sequence).

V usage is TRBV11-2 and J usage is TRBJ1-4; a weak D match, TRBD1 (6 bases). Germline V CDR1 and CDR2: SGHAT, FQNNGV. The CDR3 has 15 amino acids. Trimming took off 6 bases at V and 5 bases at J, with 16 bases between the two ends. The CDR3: CASRPGRGRNEKLFF. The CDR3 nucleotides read TGTGCCAGCAGACCGGGCAGGGGACGAAATGAAAAACTGTTTTTT. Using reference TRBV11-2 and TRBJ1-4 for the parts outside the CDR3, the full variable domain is EAGVAQSPRYKIIEKRQSVAFWCNPISGHATLYWYQQILGQGPKLLIQFQNNGVVDDSQLPKDRFSAERLKGVDSTLKIQPAKLEDSAVYLCASRPGRGRNEKLFFGSGTQLSVL.

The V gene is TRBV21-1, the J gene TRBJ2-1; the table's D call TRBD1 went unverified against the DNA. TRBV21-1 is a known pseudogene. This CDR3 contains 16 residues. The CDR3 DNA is TGTGCCAGCAGCATTACCCCCGGGACAGGGAATGATGAGCAGTTCTTC. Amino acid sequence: CASSITPGTGNDEQFF.

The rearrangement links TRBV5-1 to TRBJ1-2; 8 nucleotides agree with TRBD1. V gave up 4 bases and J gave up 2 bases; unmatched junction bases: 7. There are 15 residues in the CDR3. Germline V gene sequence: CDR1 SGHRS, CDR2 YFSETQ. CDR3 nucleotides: TGCGCCAGCAGCCCCCGAAGGGACAGGAACTATGGCTACACCTTC. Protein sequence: CASSPRRDRNYGYTF.

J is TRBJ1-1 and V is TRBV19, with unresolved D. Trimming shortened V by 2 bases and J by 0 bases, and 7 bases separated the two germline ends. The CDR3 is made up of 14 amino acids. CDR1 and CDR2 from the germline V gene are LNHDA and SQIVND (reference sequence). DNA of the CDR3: TGTGCCAGTAGTATAACAGAGATGAACACTGAAGCTTTCTTT. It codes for CASSITEMNTEAFF.

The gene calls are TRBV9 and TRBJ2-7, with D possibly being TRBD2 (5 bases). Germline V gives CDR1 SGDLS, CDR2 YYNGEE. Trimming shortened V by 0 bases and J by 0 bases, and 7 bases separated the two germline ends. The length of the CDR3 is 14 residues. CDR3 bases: TGTGCCAGCAGCGTAGACGGGGTCTCCTACGAGCAGTACTTC. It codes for CASSVDGVSYEQYF.

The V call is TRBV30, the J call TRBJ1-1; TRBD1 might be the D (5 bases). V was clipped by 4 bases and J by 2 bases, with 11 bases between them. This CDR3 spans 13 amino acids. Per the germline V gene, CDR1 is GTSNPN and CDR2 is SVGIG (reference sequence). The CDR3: CAWIGHFNTEAFF. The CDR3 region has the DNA TGTGCCTGGATTGGACACTTCAACACTGAAGCTTTCTTT.

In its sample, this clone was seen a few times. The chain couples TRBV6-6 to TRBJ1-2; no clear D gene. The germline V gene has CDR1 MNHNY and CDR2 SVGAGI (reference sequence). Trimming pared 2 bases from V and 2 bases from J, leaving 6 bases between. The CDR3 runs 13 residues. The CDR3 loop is CASSYAGNYGYTF. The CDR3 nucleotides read TGTGCCAGCAGTTACGCGGGAAACTATGGCTACACCTTC.

The CDR3 protein is CASSQISYNSPLHF. In nucleotides, the CDR3 is TGTGCCAGCAGTCAGATCTCCTATAATTCACCCCTCCACTTT. The chain employs TRBV6-5 and TRBJ1-6; D remains unclear. Germline CDR1 reads MNHEY; CDR2 reads SVGAGI. V was pared by 5 bases and J by 0 bases, with 5 bases between. This CDR3 region has 14 residues.

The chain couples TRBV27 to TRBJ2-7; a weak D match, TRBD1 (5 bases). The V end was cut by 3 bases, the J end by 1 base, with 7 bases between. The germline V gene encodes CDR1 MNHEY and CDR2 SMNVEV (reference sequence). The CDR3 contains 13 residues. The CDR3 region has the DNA TGTGCCAGCAGTTTGCAGGGTTCCTACGAGCAGTACTTC. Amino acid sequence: CASSLQGSYEQYF.

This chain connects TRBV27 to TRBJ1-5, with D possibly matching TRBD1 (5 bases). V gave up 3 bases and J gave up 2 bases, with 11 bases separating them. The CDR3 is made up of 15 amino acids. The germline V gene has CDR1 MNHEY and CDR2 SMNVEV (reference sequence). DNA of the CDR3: TGTGCCAGCAGTTTCCAGGGAGGGGGCAATCAGCCCCAGCATTTT. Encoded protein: CASSFQGGGNQPQHF.

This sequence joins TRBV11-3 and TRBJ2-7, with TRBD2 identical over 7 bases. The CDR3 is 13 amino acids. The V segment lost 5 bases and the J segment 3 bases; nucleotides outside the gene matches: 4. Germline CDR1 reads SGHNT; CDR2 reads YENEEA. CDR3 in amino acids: CASSRGGGYEQYF. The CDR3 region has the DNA TGTGCCAGCAGCCGAGGCGGGGGCTACGAGCAGTACTTC.

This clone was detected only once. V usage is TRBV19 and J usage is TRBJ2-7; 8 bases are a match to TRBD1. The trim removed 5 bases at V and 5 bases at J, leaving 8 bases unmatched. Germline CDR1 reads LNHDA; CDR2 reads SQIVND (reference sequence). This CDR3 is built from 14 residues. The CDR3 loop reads CASSVIQGAHEQYF. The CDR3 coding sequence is TGTGCCAGTAGTGTTATCCAGGGGGCCCACGAGCAGTACTTC. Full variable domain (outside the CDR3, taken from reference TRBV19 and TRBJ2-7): DGGITQSPKYLFRKEGQNVTLSCEQNLNHDAMYWYRQDPGQGLRLIYYSQIVNDFQKGDIAEGYSVSREKKESFPLTVTSAQKNPTAFYLCASSVIQGAHEQYFGPGTRLTVT.

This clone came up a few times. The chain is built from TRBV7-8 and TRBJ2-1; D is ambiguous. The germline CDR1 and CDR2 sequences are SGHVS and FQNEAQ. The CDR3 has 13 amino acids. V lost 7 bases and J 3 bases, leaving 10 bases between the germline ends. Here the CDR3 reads CASTSEIYNEQFF. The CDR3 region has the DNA TGTGCCAGCACCTCCGAGATCTACAATGAGCAGTTCTTC.

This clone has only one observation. CDR3 nucleotide sequence: TGTGCCAGCAGCCCGGGAGCTGTTAATGAAAAACTGTTTTTT. Translation: CASSPGAVNEKLFF. The chain employs TRBV13 and TRBJ1-4; D gene unclear. This CDR3 is 14 amino acids long. V was clipped by 5 bases and J by 4 bases, with 11 bases between them. Looked up from germline, CDR1 is PRHDT and CDR2 is FYEKMQ (reference sequence).

The CDR3 DNA follows: TGTGCCAGCAGAGCGAGCGGGGGGGCGTCTGAGCAGTTCTTC. Protein product: CASRASGGASEQFF. The V gene is TRBV28, the J gene TRBJ2-1; 10 bases match TRBD2. From germline, CDR1 is MDHEN and CDR2 SYDVKM. The CDR3 loop spans 14 amino acids. The junction had 8 bases not matched to a gene; V was cut back by 6 bases and J by 9 bases.

The DNA for the CDR3 is TGTGCCAGCAGGATGACAGGGCCGGATACGCAGTATTTT. It is translated as CASRMTGPDTQYF. V and J are TRBV7-9 and TRBJ2-3, with 7 bases aligning to TRBD1. The J segment lost 6 bases and the V segment lost 6 bases, leaving 6 bases of the junction unmatched. Germline CDR1 SEHNR, CDR2 FQNEAQ (reference sequence). The CDR3 has 13 amino acids.

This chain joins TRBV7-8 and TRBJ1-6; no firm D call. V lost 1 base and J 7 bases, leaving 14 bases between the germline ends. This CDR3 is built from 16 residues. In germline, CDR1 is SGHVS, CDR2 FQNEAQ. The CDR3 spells CASSLGNRQRNSPLHF. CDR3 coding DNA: TGTGCCAGCAGCTTAGGGAATCGACAACGAAATTCACCCCTCCACTTT.

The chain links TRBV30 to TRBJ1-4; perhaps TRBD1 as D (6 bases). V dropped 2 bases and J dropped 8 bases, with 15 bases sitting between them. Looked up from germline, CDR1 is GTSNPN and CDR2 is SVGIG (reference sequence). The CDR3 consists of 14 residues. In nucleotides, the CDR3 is TGTGCCTGGAGTACCTCCGGGACACCGGAAAAACTGTTTTTT. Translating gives CAWSTSGTPEKLFF.

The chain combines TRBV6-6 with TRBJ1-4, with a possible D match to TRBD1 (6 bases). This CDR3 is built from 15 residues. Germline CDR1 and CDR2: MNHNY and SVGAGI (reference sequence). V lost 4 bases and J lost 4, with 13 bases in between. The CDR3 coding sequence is TGTGCCAGCAGTTCACAGGGCGTAGGTAATGAAAAACTGTTTTTT. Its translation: CASSSQGVGNEKLFF.

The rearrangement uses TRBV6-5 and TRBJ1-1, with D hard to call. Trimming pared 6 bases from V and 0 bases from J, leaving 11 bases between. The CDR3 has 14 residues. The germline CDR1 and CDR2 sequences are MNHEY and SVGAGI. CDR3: CASSRSSLNTEAFF. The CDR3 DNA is TGTGCCAGCAGCAGGTCCAGCCTGAACACTGAAGCTTTCTTT.

The CDR3 protein is CASSRRLGQGAAGSYGYTF. CDR3 DNA: TGTGCCAGTAGTAGACGCCTGGGACAGGGGGCCGCCGGGTCGTATGGCTACACCTTC. V gene TRBV19 combines with J gene TRBJ1-2; 12 bases map to TRBD1. CDR1 is LNHDA and CDR2 is SQIVND in the germline V gene (reference sequence). This CDR3 contains 19 residues. V lost 4 bases to trimming and J lost 5 bases; unmatched junction nucleotides: 17. The entire variable domain, with the rest obtained from reference TRBV19 and TRBJ1-2, is as follows: DGGITQSPKYLFRKEGQNVTLSCEQNLNHDAMYWYRQDPGQGLRLIYYSQIVNDFQKGDIAEGYSVSREKKESFPLTVTSAQKNPTAFYLCASSRRLGQGAAGSYGYTFGSGTRLTVV.

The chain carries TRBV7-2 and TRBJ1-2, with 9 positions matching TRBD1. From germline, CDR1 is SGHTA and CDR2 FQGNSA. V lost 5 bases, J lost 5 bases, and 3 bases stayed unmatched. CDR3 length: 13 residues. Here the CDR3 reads CASSRDREYGYTF. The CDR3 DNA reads TGTGCCAGCAGCCGGGACAGGGAGTATGGCTACACCTTC.

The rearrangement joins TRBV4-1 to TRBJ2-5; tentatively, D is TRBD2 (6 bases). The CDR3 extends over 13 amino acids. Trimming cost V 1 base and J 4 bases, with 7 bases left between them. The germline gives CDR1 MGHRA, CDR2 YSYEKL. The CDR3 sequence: CASSQAGVETQYF. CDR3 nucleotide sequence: TGCGCCAGCAGCCAAGCGGGGGTAGAGACCCAGTACTTC.

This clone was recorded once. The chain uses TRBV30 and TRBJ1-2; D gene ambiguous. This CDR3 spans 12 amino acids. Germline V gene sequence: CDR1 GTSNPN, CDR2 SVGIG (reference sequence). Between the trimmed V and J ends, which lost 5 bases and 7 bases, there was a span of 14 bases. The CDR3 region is CAWPFDGGGYTF. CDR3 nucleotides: TGTGCCTGGCCTTTTGATGGCGGTGGCTACACCTTC.

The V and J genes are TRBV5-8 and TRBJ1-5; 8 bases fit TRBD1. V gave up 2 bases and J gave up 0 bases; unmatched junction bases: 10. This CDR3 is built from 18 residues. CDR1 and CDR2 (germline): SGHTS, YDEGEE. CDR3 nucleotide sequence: TGTGCCAGCAGCTTAGGAGACAGGGGCATGTATAGCAATCAGCCCCAGCATTTT. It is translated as CASSLGDRGMYSNQPQHF.

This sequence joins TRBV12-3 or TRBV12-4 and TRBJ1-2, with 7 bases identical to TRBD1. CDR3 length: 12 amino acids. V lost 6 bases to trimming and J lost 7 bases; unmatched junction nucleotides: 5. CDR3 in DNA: TGTGCCAGCAGCCGAAACAGGGGTGGCTACACCTTC. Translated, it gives CASSRNRGGYTF.

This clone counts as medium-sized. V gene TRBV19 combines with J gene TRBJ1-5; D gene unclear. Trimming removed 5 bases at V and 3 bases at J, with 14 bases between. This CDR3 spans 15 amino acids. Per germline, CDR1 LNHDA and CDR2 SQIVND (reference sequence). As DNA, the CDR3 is TGTGCCAGTAGTGATCCAGGATCGGTCAATCAGCCCCAGCATTTT. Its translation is CASSDPGSVNQPQHF.

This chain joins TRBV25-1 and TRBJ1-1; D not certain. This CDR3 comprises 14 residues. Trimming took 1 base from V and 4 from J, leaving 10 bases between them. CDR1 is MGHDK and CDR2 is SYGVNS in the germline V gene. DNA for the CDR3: TGTGCCAGCAGTGAATCCTACCTGAGCACTGAAGCTTTCTTT. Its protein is CASSESYLSTEAFF. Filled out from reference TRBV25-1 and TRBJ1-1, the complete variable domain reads EADIYQTPRYLVIGTGKKITLECSQTMGHDKMYWYQQDPGMELHLIHYSYGVNSTEKGDLSSESTVSRIRTEHFPLTLESARPSHTSQYLCASSESYLSTEAFFGQGTRLTVV.

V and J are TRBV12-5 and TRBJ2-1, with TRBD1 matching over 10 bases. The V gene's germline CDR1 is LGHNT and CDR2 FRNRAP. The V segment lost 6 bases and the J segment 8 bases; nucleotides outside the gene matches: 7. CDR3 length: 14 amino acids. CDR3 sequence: CASGPPGQGYEQFF. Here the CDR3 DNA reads TGTGCTAGTGGCCCTCCGGGACAGGGGTATGAGCAGTTCTTC.

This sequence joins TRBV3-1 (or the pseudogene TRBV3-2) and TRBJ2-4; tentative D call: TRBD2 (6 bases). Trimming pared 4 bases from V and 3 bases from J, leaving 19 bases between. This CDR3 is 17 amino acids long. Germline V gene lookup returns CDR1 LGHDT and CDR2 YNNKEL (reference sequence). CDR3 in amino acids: CASSLFRGGVDKNIQYF. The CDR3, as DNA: TGTGCCAGCAGCCTGTTTAGGGGCGGGGTGGACAAAAACATTCAGTACTTC.